The clone carrying this TCR beta chain was counted a few times. The antigen remains unidentified. This entry is derived from a study of blood T cells in healthy people across ages. Primers used in a second PCR of about 6 to 11 cycles were a sample-barcoded 5' primer and a J-beta primer mix. TCRdb processed the 5' RACE reads anew with MiXCR; each CDR3 protein has one entry. The table shows more than 600,000 distinct CDR3 sequences, with 25% occurring only once. Broader study findings: As age increased, TCR beta diversity per million T cells fell in a roughly linear fashion.

Researchers isolated at least 6.5 million PBMCs per sample. These same data were also listed under a study on T cells of mothers and their children. As that report states: Samples were obtained from three healthy Caucasian mothers and their six children. Sequencing got over 8 million TCR beta CDR3 reads from each mother and several million from each child.

This TCR came from a boy under 18 in good health. The material sequenced was blood.

The CDR3 loop is CASSYQGQDPYNEQFF. CDR3 coding DNA: TGTGCCAGCAGCTACCAGGGACAGGATCCCTACAATGAGCAGTTCTTC. The genes are TRBV7-2 and TRBJ2-1; 8 nucleotides align to TRBD1. The junction had 7 bases not matched to a gene; V was cut back by 4 bases and J by 2 bases. Germline V CDR1 and CDR2: SGHTA, FQGNSA. This CDR3 spans 16 amino acids.